Each of the 20 T cell receptor beta chains below was sequenced from the same sample in a study of blood T cell repertoires in COVID-19. Sequenced by immunoSEQ multiplex PCR; TCRdb stores in-frame clones only, minus some. This sample has around 190,000 clones, with approximately 90% found just once. The sequenced sample consisted of peripheral blood. The source is a human donor in a cohort sampled during active COVID-19.

The gene calls are TRBV18 and TRBJ2-3; TRBD1 aligns across 11 bases. V lost 3 bases, J lost 3 bases, and 5 bases stayed unmatched. The CDR3 contains 16 residues. Germline V gene lookup returns CDR1 KGHSH and CDR2 LQKENI. The DNA for the CDR3 is TGTGCCAGCTCACCCGGACAGGGGGCCTCTACAGATACGCAGTATTTT. Its translation: CASSPGQGASTDTQYF. The full variable domain, completed using reference TRBV18 and TRBJ2-3, is NAGVMQNPRHLVRRRGQEARLRCSPMKGHSHVYWYRQLPEEGLKFMVYLQKENIIDESGMPKERFSAEFPKEGPSILRIQQVVRGDSAAYFCASSPGQGASTDTQYFGPGTRLTVL.

The chain is built from TRBV7-2 and TRBJ1-2, with D unclear. Germline V gene sequence: CDR1 SGHTA, CDR2 FQGNSA. V was clipped by 1 base and J by 1 base, with 7 bases between them. The CDR3 extends over 14 amino acids. CDR3 nucleotide sequence: TGTGCCAGCAGCTTAGGAGGTTTTAACTATGGCTACACCTTC. Translating gives CASSLGGFNYGYTF.

V gene TRBV27 combines with J gene TRBJ1-2, with D perhaps matching TRBD1 (6 bases). Trimming stripped 6 bases from V and 3 bases from J, with 14 bases between. Germline V CDR1 and CDR2: MNHEY, SMNVEV (reference sequence). The CDR3 totals 14 residues. The CDR3: CASSPGQNYYGYTF. The DNA for the CDR3 is TGTGCCAGCAGCCCAGGACAGAACTACTATGGCTACACCTTC.

The gene calls are TRBV4-2 and TRBJ1-1, with D possibly TRBD1 on 6 matching bases. The CDR3 is 14 residues long. Trimming removed 5 bases at V and 1 base at J, with 11 bases between. Germline CDR1 and CDR2: LGHNA and YNFKEQ. The CDR3 DNA reads as TGTGCCAGCAGCTTTGGGACACCGAACACTGAAGCTTTCTTT. Its protein is CASSFGTPNTEAFF.

The chain is built from TRBV5-1 and TRBJ2-3; D call uncertain. The germline V gene has CDR1 SGHRS and CDR2 YFSETQ. Trimming removed 0 bases at V and 0 bases at J, with 8 bases between. The CDR3 loop spans 15 amino acids. The CDR3 region is CASSLVPGSTDTQYF. In nucleotides, the CDR3 is TGCGCCAGCAGCTTGGTTCCCGGGAGCACAGATACGCAGTATTTT.

V is TRBV6-2 or TRBV6-3 and J is TRBJ2-7; 8 nucleotides agree with TRBD2. CDR3 length: 14 amino acids. Losses at the gene ends were 4 bases for V and 6 bases for J; bases not matched to a gene: 8. Germline CDR1 and CDR2: MNHEY and SVGEGT. The chain's CDR3 is CASSLLAGGSEQYF. For the CDR3, the DNA is TGTGCCAGCAGTTTGCTAGCGGGTGGGTCCGAGCAGTACTTC.

With regard to this clone: The same CDR3 arises from other DNA sequences in this sample as well. The chain couples TRBV20-1 to TRBJ2-7, with a possible D match to TRBD1 (5 bases). CDR1 and CDR2 from the germline V gene are DFQATT and SNEGSKA (reference sequence). The CDR3 is 11 residues long. V was trimmed by 3 bases and J by 5 bases, leaving 8 bases between them. The CDR3 DNA is TGCAGTGCTAGTTCAGGGCACGAGCAGTACTTC. It yields the protein CSASSGHEQYF.

The chain links TRBV7-8 to TRBJ2-7, with D perhaps TRBD1 (5 bases). CDR1 and CDR2 from the germline V gene are SGHVS and FQNEAQ. There are 13 residues in the CDR3. V was pared by 2 bases and J by 3 bases, with 8 bases between. The chain's CDR3 is CASSLSQGYEQYF. CDR3 coding DNA: TGTGCCAGCAGCTTATCCCAGGGCTACGAGCAGTACTTC.

The V call is TRBV5-1, the J call TRBJ1-1, with TRBD1 matching 8 bases. Germline CDR1 is SGHRS and CDR2 is YFSETQ. After removal of 4 bases from V and 4 bases from J, the junction contained 9 bases not matched to a gene. CDR3 length: 15 amino acids. CDR3 nucleotide sequence: TGCGCCAGCAGCCTCAGGACAGGGTCTGCCACTGAAGCTTTCTTT. Encoded protein: CASSLRTGSATEAFF.

The rearrangement uses TRBV29-1 and TRBJ1-1; the match to TRBD1 covers 8 bases. Germline V lookup: CDR1 SQVTM, CDR2 ANQGSEA. This CDR3 is built from 13 residues. The J segment lost 2 bases and the V segment lost 5 bases, leaving 4 bases of the junction unmatched. CDR3 DNA: TGCAGCGTTAGGGACAGGCTTAACACTGAAGCTTTCTTT. This translates into CSVRDRLNTEAFF.

The V call is TRBV30, the J call TRBJ2-7; 8 positions match TRBD1. The CDR3 covers 14 residues. Germline V gene sequence: CDR1 GTSNPN, CDR2 SVGIG (reference sequence). J lost 1 base, V lost 7 bases, and 9 bases had no gene match. Here the CDR3 reads CASTGTGYSYEQYF. CDR3 in DNA: TGTGCCTCCACCGGGACAGGCTATTCCTACGAGCAGTACTTC. The complete variable domain, with remaining parts taken from reference TRBV30 and TRBJ2-7, reads SQTIHQWPATLVQPVGSPLSLECTVEGTSNPNLYWYRQAAGRGLQLLFYSVGIGQISSEVPQNLSASRPQDRQFILSSKKLLLSDSGFYLCASTGTGYSYEQYFGPGTRLTVT.

Only a few counts were recorded for this clone. The chain uses TRBV15 and TRBJ1-3, with D possibly being TRBD1 (5 bases). This CDR3 comprises 16 residues. The V gene's germline CDR1 is LNHNV and CDR2 YYDKDF (reference sequence). The V end was cut by 0 bases, the J end by 0 bases, with 9 bases between. The chain's CDR3 is CATSREGGTSGNTIYF. In DNA, the CDR3 is TGTGCCACCAGCAGAGAGGGGGGTACCTCTGGAAACACCATATATTTT.

J is TRBJ1-1 and V is TRBV7-2; D is unclear. V lost 3 bases and J 6 bases, leaving 14 bases between the germline ends. Germline CDR1 SGHTA, CDR2 FQGNSA. The CDR3 loop spans 14 amino acids. In DNA, the CDR3 is TGTGCCAGCAGCTTGGTCCGGGAGCAATCTGAAGCTTTCTTT. It specifies CASSLVREQSEAFF.

J is TRBJ1-5 and V is TRBV19; a weak D match, TRBD1 (5 bases). The CDR3 has 13 residues. Germline assignment: CDR1 LNHDA and CDR2 SQIVND (reference sequence). Between the trimmed V and J ends, which lost 7 bases and 6 bases, there was a span of 13 bases. The CDR3 reads CASTEGRVQPQHF. CDR3 DNA sequence: TGTGCCAGTACCGAGGGGAGGGTTCAGCCCCAGCATTTT. The complete variable domain, with remaining parts taken from reference TRBV19 and TRBJ1-5, reads DGGITQSPKYLFRKEGQNVTLSCEQNLNHDAMYWYRQDPGQGLRLIYYSQIVNDFQKGDIAEGYSVSREKKESFPLTVTSAQKNPTAFYLCASTEGRVQPQHFGDGTRLSIL.

V and J are TRBV6-6 and TRBJ2-7, with 9 bases that match TRBD2. The V and J ends lost 4 bases and 3 bases, in that order; junction bases with no gene match: 7. There are 15 residues in the CDR3. Germline values: CDR1 MNHNY, CDR2 SVGAGI (reference sequence). CDR3 sequence: CASSSLTSGGYEQYF. CDR3 sequence (DNA): TGTGCCAGCAGTTCCTTGACTAGCGGAGGCTACGAGCAGTACTTC.

The chain carries TRBV19 and TRBJ1-5; 8 bases match TRBD1. The CDR3 spans 15 residues. Germline V lookup: CDR1 LNHDA, CDR2 SQIVND (reference sequence). Trimming at V came to 3 bases and at J to 5 bases, leaving 6 bases not matched to a gene. The CDR3 sequence: CASSIRTGWYQPQHF. CDR3 in DNA: TGTGCCAGTAGTATTAGGACAGGGTGGTATCAGCCCCAGCATTTT.

The chain carries TRBV15 and TRBJ2-1; 9 bases are a match to TRBD2. The CDR3 consists of 15 residues. CDR1 is LNHNV and CDR2 is YYDKDF in the germline V gene (reference sequence). The ends lost 4 bases at V and 1 base at J; junction bases unmatched: 2. The CDR3 here is CATSTTSGSYNEQFF. The CDR3 DNA is TGTGCCACCAGCACAACTAGCGGGTCCTACAATGAGCAGTTCTTC.

The gene calls are TRBV27 and TRBJ2-1; D may be TRBD2 (6 bases). Per germline, CDR1 MNHEY and CDR2 SMNVEV (reference sequence). The CDR3 spans 13 residues. V shed 5 bases and J shed 15 bases, with 20 bases lying between them. The CDR3 bases are TGTGCCAGCAGTACGCGGGGTAGCGTTACAAGGTTCTTC. Its translation is CASSTRGSVTRFF.

This chain uses TRBV4-3 with TRBJ2-7; TRBD2 matches at 8 bases. V lost 0 bases to trimming and J lost 2 bases; unmatched junction nucleotides: 3. CDR3 length equals 15 residues. Germline CDR1 is LGHNA and CDR2 is YSLEER. CDR3 in DNA: TGCGCCAGCAGCCAAGATCGAGCGGGGGCCTACGAGCAGTACTTC. This sequence encodes CASSQDRAGAYEQYF.

The chain recombines TRBV11-2 with TRBJ2-7; 9 nucleotides line up with TRBD1. Trimming removed 1 base from V and 4 bases from J; junction bases left unmatched: 5. The CDR3 contains 15 residues. CDR1 is SGHAT, CDR2 FQNNGV, per germline. The CDR3 DNA reads TGTGCCAGCAGCTTAGGGCCAGGACAGGGGTACGAGCAGTACTTC. It codes for CASSLGPGQGYEQYF.